This record looks at one T cell receptor (beta chain) sequence and its context. TCR beta sequencing covered blood CD8+ and CD4+ T cells. This entry belongs to a study of CD8 T cells in Susac syndrome. CDR3 size: 13 residues. Looked up from germline, CDR1 is SGHAT and CDR2 is FQNNGV. Random hexamers were used to reverse transcribe the RNA input (about 0.5 to 1 ug). It was immunoSEQ multiplex PCR that amplified TCR beta CDR3 across 54 Vbeta and 13 Jbeta. TCRdb redid the calling of the immunoSEQ multiplex PCR reads with MiXCR, one entry per CDR3 protein. The profile shows about 120,000 distinct CDR3 sequences, around 92% of them singletons.

The gene calls are TRBV11-2 and TRBJ1-1, with D maybe TRBD1 (5 bases). The origin of this receptor is a human donor with multiple sclerosis. The sequenced sample consisted of CD4+ T cells from PBMCs. In nucleotides, the CDR3 is TGTGCGACAAACCTACAGGCGAACACTGAAGCTTTCTTT. It translates to CATNLQANTEAFF.